The 16 T cell receptor beta chains below all came from one sample that was sequenced in a study of T cell repertoires in cytomegalovirus infection. MiXCR, run by TCRdb on the reads, gives a single entry per CDR3 protein. This table holds about 130,000 distinct CDR3 sequences, 7% to 9.5% found once. The sample consisted of PBMCs. These receptors were collected from a human donor in good health (CMV status not recorded). Some clones in this sample may be carry-over from other donors' samples.

This clonotype was detected only a few times. V and J are TRBV20-1 and TRBJ2-1; D remains ambiguous. This CDR3 has 12 residues. Trimming cost V 1 base and J 7 bases, with 8 bases left between them. Germline V CDR1 and CDR2: DFQATT, SNEGSKA (reference sequence). CDR3 sequence reads: CSARVRVNEQFF. For the CDR3, the DNA is TGCAGTGCTAGAGTTAGGGTGAATGAGCAGTTCTTC.

The table lists this clonotype with a few counts. The chain has TRBV30 and TRBJ1-6; 7 nucleotides match TRBD1. The germline gives CDR1 GTSNPN, CDR2 SVGIG (reference sequence). V lost 0 bases to trimming and J lost 12 bases; unmatched junction nucleotides: 11. The CDR3 runs 15 residues. CDR3: CAWSVSPGQGVPLHF. The CDR3 bases are TGTGCCTGGAGTGTAAGCCCCGGGCAGGGGGTACCCCTCCACTTT.

This clonotype was observed at least ten times. The chain links TRBV20-1 to TRBJ1-2, with a weak D call TRBD1 (6 bases). The germline V and J ends were trimmed by 3 bases and 4 bases, with 15 bases remaining between them. Germline-derived CDR1 and CDR2 are DFQATT and SNEGSKA (reference sequence). The length of the CDR3 is 14 residues. CDR3 sequence: CSARNEGQTYGYTF. CDR3 nucleotides: TGCAGTGCTAGGAACGAAGGACAGACCTATGGCTACACCTTC.

This clonotype was counted ten times or more. The chain joins TRBV19 to TRBJ2-1; the D is unclear. V was clipped by 7 bases and J by 7 bases, with 14 bases between them. This CDR3 has 13 amino acids. Germline values: CDR1 LNHDA, CDR2 SQIVND (reference sequence). CDR3 sequence (DNA): TGTGCCAGTACTCCTTACATGGGGAATGAGCAGTTCTTC. This sequence encodes CASTPYMGNEQFF.

The rearrangement links TRBV20-1 to TRBJ2-3, with TRBD2 matching over 12 bases. Germline loops: CDR1 DFQATT, CDR2 SNEGSKA (reference sequence). The CDR3 extends over 14 amino acids. The V gene end was trimmed by 6 bases and the J gene end by 6 bases; junction bases not matched to a gene: 7. CDR3 sequence (DNA): TGCAGTGCCCCTAGCGGGGGGGCAGGGGATACGCAGTATTTT. Translating gives CSAPSGGAGDTQYF.

CDR3 sequence (DNA): TGTGCCAGCAGCTTAGCCCTGGGGGGAAACACTGAAGCTTTCTTT. Amino acid sequence: CASSLALGGNTEAFF. The chain uses TRBV7-2 and TRBJ1-1; weak D call: TRBD1 (5 bases). The CDR3 runs 15 residues. Germline values: CDR1 SGHTA, CDR2 FQGNSA. Trimming took off 0 bases at V and 2 bases at J, with 10 bases between the two ends.

V usage is TRBV19 and J usage is TRBJ2-1; TRBD2 agrees at 11 bases. Trimming removed 3 bases from V and 6 bases from J; junction bases left unmatched: 19. Germline CDR1 LNHDA, CDR2 SQIVND (reference sequence). CDR3 length equals 20 residues. As DNA, the CDR3 is TGTGCCAGTAGTATCCCAATTTCTAGCGGGGGGCAGGTCTATGGCAATGAGCAGTTCTTC. Translated: CASSIPISSGGQVYGNEQFF. Full variable domain (remainder filled in from reference TRBV19 and TRBJ2-1): DGGITQSPKYLFRKEGQNVTLSCEQNLNHDAMYWYRQDPGQGLRLIYYSQIVNDFQKGDIAEGYSVSREKKESFPLTVTSAQKNPTAFYLCASSIPISSGGQVYGNEQFFGPGTRLTVL.

This clonotype was seen many times. CDR3 amino acids: CASNGQDYEQYF. Here the CDR3 DNA reads TGTGCCAGCAATGGACAGGACTACGAGCAGTACTTC. V and J are TRBV5-6 and TRBJ2-7; TRBD1 matches 7 bases. Germline values: CDR1 SGHDT, CDR2 YYEEEE. The CDR3 length is 12 residues. Trimming took 6 bases from V and 3 from J; bases not matched to a gene: 3.

This clonotype showed up many times. The rearrangement uses TRBV7-8 and TRBJ1-2, with TRBD1 matching over 9 bases. With 5 bases clipped from V and 9 bases from J, the junction kept 13 bases outside the gene matches. This CDR3 is 15 amino acids long. Per germline, CDR1 SGHVS and CDR2 FQNEAQ. The DNA for the CDR3 is TGTGCCAGCAGCGTCTCAACCGGGACAGGGAACCGCTACACCTTC. It encodes CASSVSTGTGNRYTF.

This clonotype was picked up many times. The rearrangement uses TRBV7-6 and TRBJ1-1; D ambiguous. The CDR3 sequence is 14 residues long. With 3 bases removed from V and 0 bases from J, the gap between germline ends came to 8 bases. CDR1 is SGHVS, CDR2 FNYEAQ, per germline. CDR3 sequence reads: CASSLGSMNTEAFF. CDR3 coding DNA: TGTGCCAGCAGCTTGGGCTCTATGAACACTGAAGCTTTCTTT.

This clonotype was counted many times. This chain connects TRBV7-8 to TRBJ1-6, with 9 bases fitting TRBD1. Germline V CDR1 and CDR2: SGHVS, FQNEAQ. The J segment lost 9 bases and the V segment lost 0 bases, leaving 6 bases of the junction unmatched. The CDR3 loop spans 16 amino acids. The CDR3 DNA follows: TGTGCCAGCAGCTTAGCCCTGACAGGGGGGGTTTCACCCCTCCACTTT. It codes for CASSLALTGGVSPLHF.

Only a few counts were recorded for this clonotype. The V and J genes are TRBV29-1 and TRBJ2-3; 7 bases agree with TRBD1. This CDR3 comprises 12 residues. Germline V gives CDR1 SQVTM, CDR2 ANQGSEA. In nucleotides, the CDR3 is TGCACGCTAGAACAGGGGACAGATACGCAGTATTTT. Its protein product is CTLEQGTDTQYF.

In its sample, this clonotype was seen many times. This chain uses TRBV7-2 with TRBJ1-1; the D gene is possibly TRBD1 (5 bases). The V end lost 5 bases, the J end lost 1 base, and 11 bases lay between the germline ends. CDR3 length: 14 residues. Looked up from germline, CDR1 is SGHTA and CDR2 is FQGNSA. DNA of the CDR3: TGTGCCAGCAGCGTGCGGGACGGGAACACTGAAGCTTTCTTT. It encodes CASSVRDGNTEAFF.

The gene calls are TRBV15 and TRBJ2-5; TRBD2 might be the D (5 bases). V lost 2 bases and J 1 base, leaving 11 bases between the germline ends. Germline V gives CDR1 LNHNV, CDR2 YYDKDF (reference sequence). The CDR3 runs 15 residues. CDR3 in amino acids: CATSRPGDAQETQYF. As DNA, the CDR3 is TGTGCCACCAGCAGACCCGGGGATGCCCAAGAGACCCAGTACTTC.

Many counts were recorded for this clonotype. The V gene is TRBV28, the J gene TRBJ1-6; 12 nucleotides match TRBD1. Germline values: CDR1 MDHEN, CDR2 SYDVKM. V was pared by 4 bases and J by 8 bases, with 6 bases of the junction left unmatched. The CDR3 runs to 16 residues. This chain's CDR3 is CASSSRDRGPDSPLHF. DNA for the CDR3: TGTGCCAGCAGTTCCCGGGACAGGGGGCCGGATTCACCCCTCCACTTT.

V usage is TRBV5-6 and J usage is TRBJ1-2; TRBD1 might be the D (5 bases). The CDR3 extends over 14 amino acids. Trimming cost V 4 bases and J 4 bases, with 14 bases left between them. Germline V gene sequence: CDR1 SGHDT, CDR2 YYEEEE. CDR3 nucleotides: TGTGCCAGCAGCCTGGGACGGACCTTCTATGGCTACACCTTC. This sequence encodes CASSLGRTFYGYTF.